Shown below are 10 T cell receptor beta chains from a single sample sequenced in a study of blood T cell repertoires in COVID-19. Generated by immunoSEQ multiplex PCR, the TCRdb table keeps only in-frame clones and is missing some. Counted here are 180,000 or so clones, about 83% occurring once; the ten biggest clones make up around 8.6%. The sequenced sample consisted of PBMCs or T cells enriched from blood (not recorded which). These TCRs come from a woman in her thirties who had recovered from COVID-19.

The V gene is TRBV2, the J gene TRBJ1-2; TRBD1 matches at 10 bases. The V segment lost 6 bases and the J segment 7 bases; nucleotides outside the gene matches: 5. The CDR3 is 13 amino acids. CDR1 and CDR2 from the germline V gene are SNHLY and FYNNEI. CDR3 in DNA: TGTGCCAGCAGCGACAGGGGGCAGTTTGGCTACACCTTC. This gives the protein CASSDRGQFGYTF.

J is TRBJ2-1 and V is TRBV29-1; D might be TRBD1 (6 bases). CDR1 and CDR2 (germline): SQVTM, ANQGSEA. Deletions cut 7 bases from V and 2 bases from J, with 18 bases between. The CDR3 has 15 amino acids. CDR3 coding DNA: TGCAGCGGTACAACAGGGAACCCCGCCTACAATGAGCAGTTCTTC. Encoded protein: CSGTTGNPAYNEQFF.

CDR3 in amino acids: CASSQKAGRGTDTQYF. CDR3 nucleotides: TGTGCCAGCAGCCAGAAAGCGGGGAGGGGTACAGATACGCAGTATTTT. The rearrangement links TRBV3-1 (or the pseudogene TRBV3-2) to TRBJ2-3; 7 bases agree with TRBD2. Germline V gene data show CDR1 as LGHDT and CDR2 as YNNKEL (reference sequence). The CDR3 has 16 residues. V was pared by 3 bases and J by 3 bases, with 9 bases of the junction left unmatched.

J is TRBJ2-1 and V is TRBV15; TRBD2 aligns across 9 bases. The V gene's germline CDR1 is LNHNV and CDR2 YYDKDF (reference sequence). This CDR3 spans 13 amino acids. J lost 7 bases, V lost 5 bases, and 3 bases had no gene match. Here the CDR3 reads CATSGGLANEQFF. CDR3 DNA sequence: TGTGCCACCAGCGGCGGACTAGCGAATGAGCAGTTCTTC.

V gene TRBV28 combines with J gene TRBJ2-1; a possible D gene is TRBD1 (5 bases). Trimming took 5 bases from V and 10 from J, leaving 21 bases between them. Looked up from germline, CDR1 is MDHEN and CDR2 is SYDVKM. This CDR3 is built from 15 residues. The DNA of the CDR3 is TGTGCCAGCAGTCCCTGGACAACCCGGGCCAGGGAGCAGTTCTTC. Amino acid sequence: CASSPWTTRAREQFF.

This chain links TRBV3-1 (or the pseudogene TRBV3-2) with TRBJ2-1; tentatively, D is TRBD2 (5 bases). The length of the CDR3 is 12 residues. CDR1 LGHDT and CDR2 YNNKEL come from the germline V gene (reference sequence). Trimming removed 4 bases from V and 6 bases from J, with 7 bases in between. CDR3 loop: CASSPTTNEQFF. Here the CDR3 DNA reads TGTGCCAGCAGCCCGACTACCAATGAGCAGTTCTTC.

The rearrangement links TRBV24-1 to TRBJ2-5; D perhaps matches TRBD1 (5 bases). This CDR3 is built from 15 residues. V lost 3 bases and J lost 2, with 12 bases in between. Germline values: CDR1 KGHDR, CDR2 SFDVKD. This CDR3 is CATSDKGREQETQYF. DNA of the CDR3: TGTGCCACCAGTGATAAGGGCAGGGAACAAGAGACCCAGTACTTC.

J is TRBJ2-7 and V is TRBV27, with unresolved D. Germline CDR1 MNHEY, CDR2 SMNVEV (reference sequence). The ends were cut back, 4 bases at V and 0 bases at J, with 7 bases in the middle. This CDR3 is built from 13 residues. Written as DNA, the CDR3 is TGTGCCAGCAGTTATACGGGCTCCTACGAGCAGTACTTC. This sequence encodes CASSYTGSYEQYF.

A single count supports this clone. The rearrangement uses TRBV19 and TRBJ2-3; 7 bases match TRBD1. CDR3 length equals 14 residues. With 2 bases clipped from V and 2 bases from J, the junction kept 1 base outside the gene matches. From germline, CDR1 is LNHDA and CDR2 SQIVND (reference sequence). The CDR3: CASSITGDTDTQYF. The CDR3 DNA reads as TGTGCCAGTAGTATAACAGGGGACACAGATACGCAGTATTTT. Full variable domain (remainder filled in from reference TRBV19 and TRBJ2-3): DGGITQSPKYLFRKEGQNVTLSCEQNLNHDAMYWYRQDPGQGLRLIYYSQIVNDFQKGDIAEGYSVSREKKESFPLTVTSAQKNPTAFYLCASSITGDTDTQYFGPGTRLTVL.

V is TRBV9 and J is TRBJ2-1; tentative D call: TRBD2 (5 bases). CDR3 length: 12 amino acids. CDR1 SGDLS and CDR2 YYNGEE come from the germline V gene. Trimming left V 3 bases short and J 9 bases short, with 10 bases between. The CDR3 loop is CASSGSGGEQFF. The CDR3 DNA reads as TGTGCCAGCAGCGGGAGCGGAGGTGAGCAGTTCTTC.